This T cell receptor beta chain was sequenced during a study of identical twins. This clonotype turned up a few times. Its antigen remains unidentified. Unique molecular identifiers were present on the cDNA, which also gained a universal primer site by template switching. TCRdb reanalysed the 5' RACE reads using MiXCR and keeps one entry per CDR3 protein. The sample yields around 250,000 distinct CDR3 sequences, roughly 7% seen once. Trimming removed 7 bases at V and 8 bases at J, with 9 bases between. CDR3 length: 11 amino acids. Findings and limits, study-wide: Rather than following the same donors, the conclusions depended on cross-sectional statistical analysis. Excess sharing between twins was weaker in beta out-of-frame sequences.

The sample was also linked to a second study, of yellow fever vaccine responses in identical twins.

The receptor's source is a woman aged 18-29 years in good health. The chain has TRBV12-3 or TRBV12-4 and TRBJ2-1, with a possible D match to TRBD2 (5 bases). Sequenced sample: memory (CD45RO+) T cells sorted from blood. The CDR3 here is CASTGVHEQFF. DNA of the CDR3: TGTGCCAGCACCGGGGTTCATGAGCAGTTCTTC.